These 8 T cell receptor beta chains came from one sample sequenced in a study of T cells in Graves' hyperthyroidism and ophthalmopathy. RNA transcripts yielded amplified TCR beta CDR3 regions. During a first-round RT-PCR of the TCR CDR3, the HTBI primer set was used. TCRdb re-called the multiplex PCR reads through MiXCR, storing one row per CDR3 protein. The sample lists about 360,000 distinct CDR3 sequences, less than 15% seen once, with less than 25% in the top ten. Sequences were obtained from blood. The receptors were gathered from a man aged 25 to 40 with Graves' hyperthyroidism that later progressed to Graves' ophthalmopathy.

This chain connects TRBV5-4 to TRBJ2-1; TRBD2 is a possible D gene (5 bases). V was pared by 4 bases and J by 0 bases, with 11 bases between. Germline V lookup: CDR1 SGHNT, CDR2 YYREEE (reference sequence). The CDR3 has 15 residues. CDR3 DNA: TGTGCCAGCAGCCCTGGACTCCCCTCCTACAATGAGCAGTTCTTC. Amino acid sequence: CASSPGLPSYNEQFF.

This clonotype was picked up many times. This sequence joins TRBV12-3 or TRBV12-4 and TRBJ2-1; unclear D gene. V was trimmed by 7 bases and J by 0 bases, leaving 13 bases between them. This CDR3 is built from 15 residues. The CDR3 spells CASNFGLSSYNEQFF. Here the CDR3 DNA reads TGTGCCAGCAATTTTGGCTTGAGCTCCTACAATGAGCAGTTCTTC.

In its sample, this clonotype was seen many times. Written as DNA, the CDR3 is TGTGCCAGCAGCACCAAAGGACAGGGAGTCGAAAAACTGTTTTTT. This codes for CASSTKGQGVEKLFF. V and J are TRBV28 and TRBJ1-4, with TRBD1 identical over 8 bases. In germline, CDR1 is MDHEN, CDR2 SYDVKM. The V gene end was trimmed by 6 bases and the J gene end by 8 bases; junction bases not matched to a gene: 11. The CDR3 loop spans 15 amino acids.

This clonotype was counted at least ten times. The rearrangement joins TRBV3-1 to TRBJ1-1; 7 bases are shared with TRBD1. From germline, CDR1 is LGHDT and CDR2 YNNKEL (reference sequence). V shed 3 bases, J shed 6 bases, and the junction held 7 bases outside the gene matches. The CDR3 consists of 14 residues. The CDR3 reads CASSQEQGSAEAFF. CDR3 nucleotides: TGTGCCAGCAGCCAGGAACAGGGGAGCGCTGAAGCTTTCTTT.

The chain recombines TRBV30 with TRBJ2-7; D is ambiguous. The germline V gene encodes CDR1 GTSNPN and CDR2 SVGIG (reference sequence). The V gene lost 4 bases and the J gene lost 3 bases, with 13 bases spanning the gap. The CDR3 sequence is 13 residues long. The chain's CDR3 is CAWKPTARYEQYF. CDR3 sequence (DNA): TGTGCCTGGAAACCGACGGCACGCTACGAGCAGTACTTC. The whole variable domain, remainder taken from reference TRBV30 and TRBJ2-7, is SQTIHQWPATLVQPVGSPLSLECTVEGTSNPNLYWYRQAAGRGLQLLFYSVGIGQISSEVPQNLSASRPQDRQFILSSKKLLLSDSGFYLCAWKPTARYEQYFGPGTRLTVT.

This clonotype was seen ten or more times. The chain recombines TRBV5-6 with TRBJ2-3; 11 bases line up with TRBD2. This CDR3 comprises 14 residues. Germline CDR1 reads SGHDT; CDR2 reads YYEEEE. V trimming: 4 bases; J trimming: 4 bases; junction bases outside the gene matches: 2. The DNA of the CDR3 is TGTGCCAGCAGCGGGACTAGCGGCGCAGATACGCAGTATTTT. This sequence encodes CASSGTSGADTQYF.

This clonotype was detected many times. This chain uses TRBV2 with TRBJ2-5; D uncertain. Trimming shortened V by 1 base and J by 6 bases, and 12 bases separated the two germline ends. This CDR3 comprises 14 residues. Germline-derived CDR1 and CDR2 are SNHLY and FYNNEI. The DNA for the CDR3 is TGTGCCAGCAGTGAAGGGCATAGGTTGAAGACCCAGTACTTC. This sequence encodes CASSEGHRLKTQYF.

The genes are TRBV7-9 and TRBJ1-6; 8 positions agree with TRBD1. Germline CDR1 and CDR2: SEHNR and FQNEAQ (reference sequence). CDR3 length: 16 amino acids. Germline trimming cut 5 bases from V and 7 bases from J; bases unmatched to any gene: 10. Here the CDR3 reads CASSPRQGHPNSPLHF. CDR3 coding DNA: TGTGCCAGCAGCCCACGACAGGGGCACCCAAATTCACCCCTCCACTTT. The full variable domain, in which reference TRBV7-9 and TRBJ1-6 provide the parts outside the CDR3, is DTGVSQNPRHKITKRGQNVTFRCDPISEHNRLYWYRQTLGQGPEFLTYFQNEAQLEKSRLLSDRFSAERPKGSFSTLEIQRTEQGDSAMYLCASSPRQGHPNSPLHFGNGTRLTVT.